Ten or more counts support the clone carrying this TCR beta chain. Its target is unknown. The record originates from a study of T cells after yellow fever vaccination. Findings and limits, study-wide: Subsequent to the booster, the majority of primary-vaccination clones reappeared (96% CD4, approximately 85% CD8). The secondary response was weaker, and its peak arrived faster, on day 5 versus 15.

TCRdb re-analysed the 5' RACE reads in MiXCR, keeping a single row per CDR3 protein. The repertoire has some 240,000 distinct CDR3 sequences, more than 3.5% of them found once; the top ten carry 15% to 20%. This specimen consisted of PBMCs, obtained 15 days after the yellow fever booster vaccination. The clonotype comes from a man aged 18 to 29 who received the YFV17D yellow fever vaccine.

The CDR3 sequence is CSARDSYRETQYF. CDR3 in DNA: TGCAGTGCTAGAGACAGCTACCGAGAGACCCAGTACTTC. The rearrangement joins TRBV20-1 to TRBJ2-5; D is unclear. CDR3 size: 13 residues. Germline V gene sequence: CDR1 DFQATT, CDR2 SNEGSKA (reference sequence). V lost 0 bases to trimming and J lost 4 bases, with 9 bases between them.